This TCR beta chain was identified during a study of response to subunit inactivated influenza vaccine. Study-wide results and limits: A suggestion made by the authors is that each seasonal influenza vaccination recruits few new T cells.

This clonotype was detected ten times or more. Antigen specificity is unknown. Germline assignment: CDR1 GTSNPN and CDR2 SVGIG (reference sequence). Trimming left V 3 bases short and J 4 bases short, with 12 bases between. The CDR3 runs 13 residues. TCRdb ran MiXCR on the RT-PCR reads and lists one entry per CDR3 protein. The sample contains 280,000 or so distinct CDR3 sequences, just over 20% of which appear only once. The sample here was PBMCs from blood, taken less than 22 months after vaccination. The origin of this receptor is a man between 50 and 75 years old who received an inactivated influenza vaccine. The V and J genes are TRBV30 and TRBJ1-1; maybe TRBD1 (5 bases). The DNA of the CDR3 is TGTGCCTGGAGGGGCCGTGGGGGCACTGAAGCTTTCTTT. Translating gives CAWRGRGGTEAFF.